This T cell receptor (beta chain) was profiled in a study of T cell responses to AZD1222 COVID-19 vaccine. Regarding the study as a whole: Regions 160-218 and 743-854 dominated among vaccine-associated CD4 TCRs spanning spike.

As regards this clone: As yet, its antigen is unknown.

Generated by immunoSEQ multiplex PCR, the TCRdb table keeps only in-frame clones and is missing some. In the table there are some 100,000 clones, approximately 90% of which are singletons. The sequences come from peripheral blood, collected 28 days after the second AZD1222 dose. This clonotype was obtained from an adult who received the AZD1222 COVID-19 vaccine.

The CDR3 spells CASSAFSGMYF. The CDR3 bases are TGTGCCAGCAGCGCCTTTTCAGGCATGTACTTC. V and J are TRBV28 and TRBJ2-7, with no clear D. CDR1 is MDHEN and CDR2 is SYDVKM in the germline V gene. With 6 bases removed from V and 12 bases from J, the gap between germline ends came to 15 bases. This CDR3 region has 11 residues.